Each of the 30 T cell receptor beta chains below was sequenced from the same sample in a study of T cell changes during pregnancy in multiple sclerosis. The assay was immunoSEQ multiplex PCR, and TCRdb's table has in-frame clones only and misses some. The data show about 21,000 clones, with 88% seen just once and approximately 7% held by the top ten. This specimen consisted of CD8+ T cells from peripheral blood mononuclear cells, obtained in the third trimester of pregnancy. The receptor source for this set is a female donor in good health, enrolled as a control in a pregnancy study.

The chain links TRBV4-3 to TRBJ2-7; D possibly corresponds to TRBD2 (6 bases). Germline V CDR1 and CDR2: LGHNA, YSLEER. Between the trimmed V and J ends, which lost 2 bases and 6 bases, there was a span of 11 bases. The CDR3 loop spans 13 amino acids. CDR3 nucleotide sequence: TGCGCCAGCAGCCAAACCGGAGGGGCCGAGCAGTACTTC. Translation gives CASSQTGGAEQYF.

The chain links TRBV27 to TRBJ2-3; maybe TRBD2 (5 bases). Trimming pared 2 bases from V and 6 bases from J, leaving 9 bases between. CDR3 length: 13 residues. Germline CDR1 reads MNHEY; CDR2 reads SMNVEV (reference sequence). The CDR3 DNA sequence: TGTGCCAGCAGTTTAGTCTGGGAGGATACGCAGTATTTT. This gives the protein CASSLVWEDTQYF.

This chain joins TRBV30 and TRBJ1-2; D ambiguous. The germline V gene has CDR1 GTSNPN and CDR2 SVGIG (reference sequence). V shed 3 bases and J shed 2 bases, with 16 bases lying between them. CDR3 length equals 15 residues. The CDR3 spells CAWSPDIFRNYGYTF. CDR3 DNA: TGTGCCTGGAGCCCCGATATCTTCAGGAACTATGGCTACACCTTC.

The CDR3 DNA reads as TGTGCCAGCAGTTACTCGAGCGAAGGGGGAGCCTACGAGCAGTACTTC. Translating gives CASSYSSEGGAYEQYF. The chain employs TRBV6-5 and TRBJ2-7; tentative D call: TRBD1 (6 bases). Germline V gives CDR1 MNHEY, CDR2 SVGAGI. The V end lost 0 bases, the J end lost 2 bases, and 14 bases lay between the germline ends. The CDR3 spans 16 residues.

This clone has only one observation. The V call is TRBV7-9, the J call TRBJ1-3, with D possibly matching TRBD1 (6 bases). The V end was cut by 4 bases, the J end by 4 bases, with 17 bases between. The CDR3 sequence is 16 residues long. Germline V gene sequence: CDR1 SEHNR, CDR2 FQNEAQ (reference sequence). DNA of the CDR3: TGTGCCAGCAGCTCGACTGGGGGGGCGAAAGGAAACACCATATATTTT. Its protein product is CASSSTGGAKGNTIYF.

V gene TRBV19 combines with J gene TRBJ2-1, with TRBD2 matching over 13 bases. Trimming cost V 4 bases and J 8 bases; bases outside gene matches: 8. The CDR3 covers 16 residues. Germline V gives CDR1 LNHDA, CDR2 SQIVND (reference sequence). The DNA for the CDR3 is TGTGCCAGTAGTACGGTAACTAGCGGGAGGGTCGATGAGCAGTTCTTC. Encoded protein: CASSTVTSGRVDEQFF. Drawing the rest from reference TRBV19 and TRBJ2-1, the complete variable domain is DGGITQSPKYLFRKEGQNVTLSCEQNLNHDAMYWYRQDPGQGLRLIYYSQIVNDFQKGDIAEGYSVSREKKESFPLTVTSAQKNPTAFYLCASSTVTSGRVDEQFFGPGTRLTVL.

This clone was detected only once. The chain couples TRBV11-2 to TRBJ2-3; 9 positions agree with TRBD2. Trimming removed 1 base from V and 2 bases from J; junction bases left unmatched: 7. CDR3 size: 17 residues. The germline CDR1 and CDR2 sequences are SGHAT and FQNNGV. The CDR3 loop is CASSLVLAGATTDTQYF. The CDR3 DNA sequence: TGTGCCAGCAGCTTAGTTTTAGCGGGGGCCACCACAGATACGCAGTATTTT. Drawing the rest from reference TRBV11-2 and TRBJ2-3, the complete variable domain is EAGVAQSPRYKIIEKRQSVAFWCNPISGHATLYWYQQILGQGPKLLIQFQNNGVVDDSQLPKDRFSAERLKGVDSTLKIQPAKLEDSAVYLCASSLVLAGATTDTQYFGPGTRLTVL.

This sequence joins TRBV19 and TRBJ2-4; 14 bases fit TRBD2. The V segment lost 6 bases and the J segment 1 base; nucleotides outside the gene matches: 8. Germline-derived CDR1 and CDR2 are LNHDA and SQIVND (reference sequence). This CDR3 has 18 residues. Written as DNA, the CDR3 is TGTGCCAGTAGAGGGACTAGCGGGGGAGACTTGGCCAAAAACATTCAGTACTTC. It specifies CASRGTSGGDLAKNIQYF.

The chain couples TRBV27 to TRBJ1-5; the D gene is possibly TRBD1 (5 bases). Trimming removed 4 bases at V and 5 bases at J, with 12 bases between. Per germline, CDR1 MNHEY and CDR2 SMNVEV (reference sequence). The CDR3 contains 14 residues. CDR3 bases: TGTGCCAGCAGTTCCGGACAACCTTATCAGCCCCAGCATTTT. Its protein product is CASSSGQPYQPQHF.

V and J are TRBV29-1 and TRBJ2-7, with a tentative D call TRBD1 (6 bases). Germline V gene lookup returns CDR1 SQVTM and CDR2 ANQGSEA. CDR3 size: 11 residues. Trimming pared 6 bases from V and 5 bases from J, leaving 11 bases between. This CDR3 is CSVETGNEQYF. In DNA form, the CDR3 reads TGCAGCGTCGAGACAGGAAACGAGCAGTACTTC.

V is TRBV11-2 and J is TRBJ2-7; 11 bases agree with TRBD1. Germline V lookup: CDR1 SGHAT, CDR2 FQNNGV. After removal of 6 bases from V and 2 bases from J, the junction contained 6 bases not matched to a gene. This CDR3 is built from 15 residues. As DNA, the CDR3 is TGTGCCAGCAGGTTACCGGGACAGGGGGCCTACGAGCAGTACTTC. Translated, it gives CASRLPGQGAYEQYF.

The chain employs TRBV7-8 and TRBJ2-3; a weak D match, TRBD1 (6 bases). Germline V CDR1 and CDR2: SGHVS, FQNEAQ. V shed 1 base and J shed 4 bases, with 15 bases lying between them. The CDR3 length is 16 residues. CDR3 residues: CASSLETVPGADTQYF. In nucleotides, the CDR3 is TGTGCCAGCAGCTTAGAGACAGTCCCAGGGGCAGATACGCAGTATTTT.

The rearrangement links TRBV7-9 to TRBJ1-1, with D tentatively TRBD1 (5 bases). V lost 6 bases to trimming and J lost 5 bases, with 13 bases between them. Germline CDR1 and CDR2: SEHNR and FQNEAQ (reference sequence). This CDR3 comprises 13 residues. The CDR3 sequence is CASRDRGGTEAFF. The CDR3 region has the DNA TGTGCCAGCAGGGACCGGGGGGGGACTGAAGCTTTCTTT.

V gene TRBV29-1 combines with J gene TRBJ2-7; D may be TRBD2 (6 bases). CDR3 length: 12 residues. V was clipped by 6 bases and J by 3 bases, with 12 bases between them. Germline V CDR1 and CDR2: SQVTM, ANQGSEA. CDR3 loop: CSVEIADYEQYF. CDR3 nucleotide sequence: TGCAGCGTGGAAATAGCGGACTACGAGCAGTACTTC.

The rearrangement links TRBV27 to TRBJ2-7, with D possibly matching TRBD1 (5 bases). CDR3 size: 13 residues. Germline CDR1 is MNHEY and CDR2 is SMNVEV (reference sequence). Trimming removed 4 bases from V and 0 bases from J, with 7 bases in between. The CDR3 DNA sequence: TGTGCCAGCAGTTCAGGGCACTCCTACGAGCAGTACTTC. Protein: CASSSGHSYEQYF.

CDR3 region: CASSQAGTGPPANYGYTF. The CDR3 nucleotides are TGTGCCAGCAGCCAAGCGGGGACAGGGCCCCCAGCTAACTATGGCTACACCTTC. The rearrangement links TRBV14 to TRBJ1-2; 9 nucleotides align to TRBD1. The CDR3 is 18 amino acids. The J segment lost 0 bases and the V segment lost 1 base, leaving 9 bases of the junction unmatched. Looked up from germline, CDR1 is SGHDN and CDR2 is FVKESK.

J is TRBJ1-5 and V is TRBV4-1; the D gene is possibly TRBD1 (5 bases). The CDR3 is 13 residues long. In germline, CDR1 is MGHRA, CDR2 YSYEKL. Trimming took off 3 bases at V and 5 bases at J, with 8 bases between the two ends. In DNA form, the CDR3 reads TGCGCCAGCAGCCATGACAGCTATCAGCCCCAGCATTTT. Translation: CASSHDSYQPQHF.

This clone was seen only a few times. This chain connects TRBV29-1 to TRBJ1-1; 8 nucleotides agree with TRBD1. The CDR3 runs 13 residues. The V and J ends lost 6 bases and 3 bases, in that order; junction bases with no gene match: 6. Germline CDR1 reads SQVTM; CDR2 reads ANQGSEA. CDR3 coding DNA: TGCAGCGTCGACCGACAGGGGCACACTGAAGCTTTCTTT. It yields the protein CSVDRQGHTEAFF.

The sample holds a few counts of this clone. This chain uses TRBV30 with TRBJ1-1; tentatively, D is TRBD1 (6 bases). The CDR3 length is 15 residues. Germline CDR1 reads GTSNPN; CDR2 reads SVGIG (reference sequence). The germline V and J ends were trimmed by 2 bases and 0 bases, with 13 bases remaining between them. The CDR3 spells CAWSPRQVMNTEAFF. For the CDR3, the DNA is TGTGCCTGGAGTCCCCGACAGGTAATGAACACTGAAGCTTTCTTT. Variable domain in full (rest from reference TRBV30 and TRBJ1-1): SQTIHQWPATLVQPVGSPLSLECTVEGTSNPNLYWYRQAAGRGLQLLFYSVGIGQISSEVPQNLSASRPQDRQFILSSKKLLLSDSGFYLCAWSPRQVMNTEAFFGQGTRLTVV.

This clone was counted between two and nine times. This CDR3 reads CATSRESGGTDTQYF. In DNA form, the CDR3 reads TGTGCCACCAGCAGAGAGAGCGGGGGGACAGATACGCAGTATTTT. V usage is TRBV15 and J usage is TRBJ2-3, with 9 nucleotides matching TRBD2. The CDR3 runs to 15 residues. Germline V gene lookup returns CDR1 LNHNV and CDR2 YYDKDF (reference sequence). The V and J ends lost 0 bases and 3 bases, in that order; junction bases with no gene match: 1.

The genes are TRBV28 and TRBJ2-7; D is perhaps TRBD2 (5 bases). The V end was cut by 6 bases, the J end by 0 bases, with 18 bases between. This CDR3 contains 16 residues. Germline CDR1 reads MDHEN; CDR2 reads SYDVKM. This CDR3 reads CASSLPIWRASYEQYF. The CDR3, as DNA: TGTGCCAGCAGCCTCCCGATTTGGCGGGCCTCCTACGAGCAGTACTTC.

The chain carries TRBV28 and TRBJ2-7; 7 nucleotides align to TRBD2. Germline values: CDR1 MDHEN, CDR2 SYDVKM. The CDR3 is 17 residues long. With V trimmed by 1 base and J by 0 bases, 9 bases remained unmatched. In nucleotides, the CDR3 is TGTGCCAGCAGTTTATCCCTAGCGGAGCCACTCTCCTACGAGCAGTACTTC. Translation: CASSLSLAEPLSYEQYF.

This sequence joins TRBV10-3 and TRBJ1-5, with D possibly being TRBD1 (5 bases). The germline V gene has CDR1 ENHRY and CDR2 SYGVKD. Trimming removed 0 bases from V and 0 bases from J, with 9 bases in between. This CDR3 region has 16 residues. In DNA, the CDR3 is TGTGCCATCAGTGAGTCCAGGGTTTATAGCAATCAGCCCCAGCATTTT. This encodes CAISESRVYSNQPQHF.

The CDR3, as DNA: TGCAGCGTCAGGGGTGGATCCTACGAGCAGTACTTC. Its translation is CSVRGGSYEQYF. V is TRBV29-1 and J is TRBJ2-7; tentative D call: TRBD1 (6 bases). The length of the CDR3 is 12 residues. In germline, CDR1 is SQVTM, CDR2 ANQGSEA. Deletions cut 6 bases from V and 1 base from J, with 10 bases between.

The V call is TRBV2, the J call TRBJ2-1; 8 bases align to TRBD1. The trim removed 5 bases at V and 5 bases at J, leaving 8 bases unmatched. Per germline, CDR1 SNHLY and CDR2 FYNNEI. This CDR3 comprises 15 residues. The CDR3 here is CASSFFDRGNNEQFF. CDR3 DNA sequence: TGTGCCAGCAGTTTTTTTGACAGGGGCAACAATGAGCAGTTCTTC.

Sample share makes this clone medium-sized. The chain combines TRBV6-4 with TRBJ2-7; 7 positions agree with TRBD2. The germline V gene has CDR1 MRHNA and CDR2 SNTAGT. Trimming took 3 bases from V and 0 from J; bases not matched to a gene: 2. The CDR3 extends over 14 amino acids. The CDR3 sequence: CASSEGTNSYEQYF. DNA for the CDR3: TGTGCCAGCAGTGAGGGGACTAACTCCTACGAGCAGTACTTC.

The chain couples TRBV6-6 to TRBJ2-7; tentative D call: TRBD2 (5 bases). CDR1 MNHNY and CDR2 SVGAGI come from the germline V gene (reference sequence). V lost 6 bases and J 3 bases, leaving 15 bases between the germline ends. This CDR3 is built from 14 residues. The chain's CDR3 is CASSPDYPGYEQYF. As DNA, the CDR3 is TGTGCCAGCAGCCCCGACTATCCTGGCTACGAGCAGTACTTC.

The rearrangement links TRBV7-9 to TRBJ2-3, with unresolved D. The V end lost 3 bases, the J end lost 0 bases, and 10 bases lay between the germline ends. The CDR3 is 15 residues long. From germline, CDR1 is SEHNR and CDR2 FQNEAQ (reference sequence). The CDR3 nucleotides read TGTGCCAGCAGCTTTGTCGGAGAGAGCACAGATACGCAGTATTTT. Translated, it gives CASSFVGESTDTQYF.

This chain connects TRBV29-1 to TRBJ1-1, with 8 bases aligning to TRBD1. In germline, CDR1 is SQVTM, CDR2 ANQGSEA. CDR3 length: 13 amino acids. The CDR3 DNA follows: TGCTACTTCAGGGGGCTTGGGGACACTGAAGCTTTCTTT. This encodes CYFRGLGDTEAFF.

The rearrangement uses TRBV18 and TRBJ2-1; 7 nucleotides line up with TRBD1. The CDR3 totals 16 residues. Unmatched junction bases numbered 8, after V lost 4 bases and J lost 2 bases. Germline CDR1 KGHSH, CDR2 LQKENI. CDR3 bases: TGTGCCAGCTCACGAGAGGACAGGCCTACCTACAATGAGCAGTTCTTC. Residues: CASSREDRPTYNEQFF.